This is a list of T cell receptor beta chains from one sample in a study of patients and donors after allogeneic stem cell transplantation. From the RT-PCR reads, TCRdb called clonotypes with MiXCR, one entry per CDR3 protein. The repertoire includes more than 850,000 distinct CDR3 sequences, approximately 18% of them detected once, and 5% to 6.5% sits in the top ten. Sequencing was carried out using blood, either unsorted or a sorted T cell fraction (not recorded which). These receptors were collected from a human donor who was either an allogeneic HSCT recipient or a stem cell or donor lymphocyte infusion donor (not recorded which). It is not recorded whose cells these are; they may come from a transplant donor. The CDR3 runs from the conserved cysteine through the conserved F or W. A D gene is named only where the DNA matches it firmly. Size tells how often a clone was seen (once, few, many) or the class of an expanded clone, and some rows leave it out.

V	size	D	J	CDR3	DNA
TRBV25-1	.	TRBD1	TRBJ2-7	CASIGTGKREQYF	TGTGCCAGCATCGGGACAGGGAAGCGGGAGCAGTACTTC
TRBV6-1	few	.	TRBJ2-7	CASRTQGDYEQYF	TGTGCCAGCAGAACACAAGGGGACTACGAGCAGTACTTC
TRBV7-9	.	.	TRBJ2-3	CASSTPRRARSTDTQYF	TGTGCCAGCAGCACCCCAAGGAGGGCTAGGAGCACAGATACGCAGTATTTT
TRBV9	many	.	TRBJ2-5	CASSVGGEETQYF	TGTGCCAGCAGCGTAGGAGGTGAGGAGACCCAGTACTTC
TRBV12-3/TRBV12-4	many	.	TRBJ2-4	CASSNQGAKNIQYF	TGTGCCAGCAGCAATCAGGGGGCCAAAAACATTCAGTACTTC
TRBV5-1	few	.	TRBJ1-2	CASSLEFRAGYTF	TGCGCCAGCAGCTTGGAGTTTAGGGCTGGCTACACCTTC
TRBV20-1	.	.	TRBJ2-3	CSARLGGKADTQYF	TGCAGTGCTAGATTAGGCGGGAAGGCAGATACGCAGTATTTT
TRBV4-3	.	TRBD1	TRBJ1-5	CASSRRTGDDQPQHF	TGCGCCAGCAGCCGGAGGACAGGGGACGATCAGCCCCAGCATTTT
TRBV29-1	.	.	TRBJ2-7	CSAHSDSYEQYF	TGCAGCGCGCATTCGGACTCCTACGAGCAGTACTTC
TRBV7-2	.	.	TRBJ2-2	CASSFHGQPTNTGELFF	TGTGCCAGCAGCTTTCATGGACAGCCTACAAACACCGGGGAGCTGTTTTTT
TRBV5-5	.	.	TRBJ2-7	CASSHGTLYEQYF	TGTGCCAGCAGCCACGGGACATTATACGAGCAGTACTTC
TRBV12-3/TRBV12-4	.	TRBD2	TRBJ2-7	CASSLIGEGYEQYF	TGTGCCAGCAGTTTAATCGGGGAGGGCTACGAGCAGTACTTC
TRBV18	.	TRBD1	TRBJ1-5	CASSPARTGYQPQHF	TGTGCCAGCTCACCAGCAAGGACAGGGTATCAGCCCCAGCATTTT
TRBV12-3/TRBV12-4	many	TRBD2	TRBJ2-2	CASSLIRSLAGIHTGELFF	TGTGCCAGCAGTTTAATCCGGTCGCTAGCGGGGATTCACACCGGGGAGCTGTTTTTT
TRBV7-9	many	.	TRBJ1-2	CASSLETGEYGYTF	TGTGCCAGCAGCTTAGAGACAGGAGAATATGGCTACACCTTC
TRBV3-1	.	.	TRBJ1-2	CASSRLTGLGYTF	TGTGCCAGCAGCCGACTAACAGGGCTTGGCTACACCTTC
TRBV14	many	.	TRBJ1-1	CASSQERQGWTEAFF	TGTGCCAGCAGCCAAGAAAGGCAGGGGTGGACTGAAGCTTTCTTT
TRBV20-1	few	TRBD2	TRBJ2-5	CSAYSGGALETQYF	TGCAGTGCTTATAGCGGGGGGGCCTTGGAGACCCAGTACTTC
TRBV5-1	many	TRBD1	TRBJ1-1	CASSGGQGNTEAFF	TGCGCCAGCAGTGGAGGACAGGGGAACACTGAAGCTTTCTTT
TRBV2	.	.	TRBJ2-1	CASSELGGESYNEQFF	TGTGCCAGCAGTGAATTAGGCGGGGAATCTTACAATGAGCAGTTCTTC
TRBV5-1	many	.	TRBJ1-2	CASSLGLGNYGYTF	TGCGCCAGCAGCTTGGGATTAGGGAACTATGGCTACACCTTC
TRBV29-1	.	TRBD1	TRBJ1-1	CSAIGQGGEAFF	TGCAGCGCCATTGGACAGGGGGGGGAAGCTTTCTTT
TRBV12-3/TRBV12-4	.	.	TRBJ1-5	CASSLYGGEGNQPQHF	TGTGCCAGCAGTTTGTATGGGGGGGAAGGCAATCAGCCCCAGCATTTT
TRBV7-9	few	.	TRBJ2-7	CASSLMGAVAYEQYF	TGTGCCAGCAGCCTTATGGGGGCAGTCGCATACGAGCAGTACTTC
TRBV24-1	few	.	TRBJ2-2	CATSDFTSAATGELFF	TGTGCCACCAGTGATTTTACCAGCGCCGCCACCGGGGAGCTGTTTTTT
TRBV6-1	few	.	TRBJ1-4	CASSVRGGGTNEKLFF	TGTGCCAGCAGTGTTCGGGGTGGGGGAACTAATGAAAAACTGTTTTTT
TRBV12-3/TRBV12-4	many	.	TRBJ2-2	CASSLDRRGTNTGELFF	TGTGCCAGCAGTTTAGACCGGCGGGGTACGAACACCGGGGAGCTGTTTTTT
TRBV6-1	.	TRBD1	TRBJ1-2	CASSRRDSIYGYTF	TGTGCCAGCAGCCGCCGGGACAGCATCTATGGCTACACCTTC
TRBV7-2	few	.	TRBJ2-2	CASRGQLGTGELFF	TGTGCCAGCAGAGGACAGCTAGGCACCGGGGAGCTGTTTTTT
TRBV9	.	TRBD2	TRBJ2-3	CASSAGLAQSTDTQYF	TGTGCCAGCAGCGCTGGACTAGCGCAAAGCACAGATACGCAGTATTTT
TRBV6-1	few	TRBD1	TRBJ2-7	CASSPPGQRFYEQYF	TGTGCCAGCAGTCCGCCGGGACAGAGATTCTACGAGCAGTACTTC
TRBV7-9	.	.	TRBJ1-2	CASSATSPASYGYTF	TGTGCCAGCAGCGCCACAAGCCCGGCTAGCTATGGCTACACCTTC
TRBV12-3/TRBV12-4	few	.	TRBJ1-1	CASRYPGSEAFF	TGTGCCAGCAGGTACCCGGGGTCTGAAGCTTTCTTT
TRBV5-1	.	TRBD1	TRBJ2-7	CASSVWTGREQYF	TGCGCCAGCAGCGTATGGACAGGGCGGGAGCAGTACTTC
TRBV5-4	.	TRBD1	TRBJ2-1	CASKTDRGTVEQFF	TGTGCCAGCAAGACGGACAGGGGGACTGTTGAGCAGTTCTTC
TRBV15	few	TRBD2	TRBJ2-3	CATSRGSSGAVDTQYF	TGTGCCACCAGCAGAGGCTCTAGCGGAGCCGTAGATACGCAGTATTTT
TRBV12-3/TRBV12-4	many	.	TRBJ1-5	CASSLGILSEHF	TGTGCCAGCAGTCTCGGAATCCTCTCAGAGCATTTT
TRBV11-3	few	.	TRBJ1-1	CASSRDDTEAFF	TGTGCCAGCAGCCGTGACGACACTGAAGCTTTCTTT
TRBV6-5	.	.	TRBJ2-5	CASSYSGGSSRETQYF	TGTGCCAGCAGTTACTCTGGAGGGTCAAGTAGGGAGACCCAGTACTTC